This T cell receptor beta chain is from a study of blood T cell repertoires in COVID-19. Study-level background: The United States, Italy and Spain provided the acute and convalescent COVID-19 samples.

The J segment lost 8 bases and the V segment lost 5 bases, leaving 8 bases of the junction unmatched. CDR3 length: 15 amino acids. Germline CDR1 and CDR2: SGHAT and FQNNGV. Per the study methods: Cell counts per sample came from amplifying reference gene primers. Profiled with immunoSEQ multiplex PCR; TCRdb holds only in-frame clones, not every one. That table supplies the V and J calls and clone size; D and trimming were determined from the DNA. The sample carries approximately 140,000 clones, under 85% recorded once. The sample was peripheral blood. The sequence came from a man aged 40-55 years with active or convalescent COVID-19. V is TRBV11-2 and J is TRBJ1-4, with 10 bases aligning to TRBD1. As DNA, the CDR3 is TGTGCCAGCAGCCAGCCGGGACAGGGGAGAGAAAAACTGTTTTTT. It specifies CASSQPGQGREKLFF.